This T cell receptor (beta chain) was recorded in a study of shared clonotypes between healthy human individuals. Study outcomes and limitations: Between a handful of donors, naive CD4 clonotypes were shared at a level of about 5%. Researchers found naive subsets generally carried larger estimated richness than memory subsets.

The study separated CD4+ cells into CD45RA+ naive and CD45RA-negative memory subsets. Assay: immunoSEQ multiplex PCR; the TCRdb copy retains only in-frame clones and omits some. The data contain about 2 million clones, 90% to 95% of them singletons. Turning to this clone: Its antigen remains unidentified.

The V and J ends lost 2 bases and 5 bases respectively, with 13 bases between them. Germline CDR1 and CDR2: MNHNY and SVGAGI (reference sequence). The CDR3 is made up of 16 amino acids. What was sequenced was naive CD4+ T cells sorted from blood. The subset: CD45RA+ positively selected. The clonotype comes from a man between 18 and 29 years old in good health. The chain joins TRBV6-6 to TRBJ1-6, with D unresolved. CDR3 bases: TGTGCCAGCAGTTACCGCTACAGCGACGATAATTCACCCCTCCACTTT. This encodes CASSYRYSDDNSPLHF.